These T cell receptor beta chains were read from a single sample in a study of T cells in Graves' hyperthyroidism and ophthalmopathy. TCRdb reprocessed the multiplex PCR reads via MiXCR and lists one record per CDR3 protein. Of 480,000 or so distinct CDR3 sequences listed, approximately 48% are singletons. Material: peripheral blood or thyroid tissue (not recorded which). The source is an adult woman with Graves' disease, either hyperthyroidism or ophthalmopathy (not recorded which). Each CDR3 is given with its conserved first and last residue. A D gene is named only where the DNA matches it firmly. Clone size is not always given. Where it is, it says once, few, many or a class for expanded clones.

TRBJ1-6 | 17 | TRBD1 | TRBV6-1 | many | TGTGCCAGCAGTTATAGGACAGGGGGGGTCTTGGATTCACCCCTCCACTTT | CASSYRTGGVLDSPLHF
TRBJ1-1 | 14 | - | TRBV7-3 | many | TGTGCCAGCAGCTTACACAGGGTGAACACTGAAGCTTTCTTT | CASSLHRVNTEAFF
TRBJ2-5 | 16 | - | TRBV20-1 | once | TGCAGTCCCTTTTCTTCTCGGGGAAACCAAAAAGAGACCCAGTACTTC | CSPFSSRGNQKETQYF
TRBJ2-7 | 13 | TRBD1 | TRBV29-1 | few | TGCAGCGTCGAAAAGGGGGCAACCTACGAGCAGTACTTC | CSVEKGATYEQYF
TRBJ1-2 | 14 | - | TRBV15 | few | TGTGCCACCAGCGGGCCGCGGCGGTCGTATGGCTACACCTTC | CATSGPRRSYGYTF
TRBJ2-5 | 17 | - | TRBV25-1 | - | TGTGCCAGCAGTGCTAGGAAGACAGGCTCGTACCAAGAGACCCAGTACTTC | CASSARKTGSYQETQYF
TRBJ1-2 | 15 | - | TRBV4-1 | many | TGCGCCAGCAGCCAAGGCAGTCTAGCTAACTATGGCTACACCTTC | CASSQGSLANYGYTF
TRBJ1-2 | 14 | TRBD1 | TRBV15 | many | TGTGCCACCAGCCCGCAGGGGGCGTTGACTGGCTACACCTTC | CATSPQGALTGYTF
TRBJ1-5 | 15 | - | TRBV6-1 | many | TGTGCCAGCAGTGAATCGAGGGGAGGCAATCAGCCCCAGCATTTT | CASSESRGGNQPQHF
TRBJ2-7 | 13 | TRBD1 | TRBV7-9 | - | TGTGCCAACAGCTTACCAGGGGGCGCGTGGCAGTACTTC | CANSLPGGAWQYF
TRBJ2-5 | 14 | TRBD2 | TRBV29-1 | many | TGCAGCGTTGAGGCGGGAGAGGGGCAAGAGACCCAGTACTTC | CSVEAGEGQETQYF
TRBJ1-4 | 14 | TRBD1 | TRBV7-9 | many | TGTGCCAGCAGCTGGGGACAGGGGAATGAAAAACTGTTTTTT | CASSWGQGNEKLFF
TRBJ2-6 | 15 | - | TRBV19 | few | TGTGCCAGTAGTCCAGACTTCTCTGGGGCCAACGTCCTGACTTTC | CASSPDFSGANVLTF
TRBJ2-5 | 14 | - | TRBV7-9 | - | TGTGCCAGCAGCCCTCGACAGTTCCAAGAGACCCAGTACTTC | CASSPRQFQETQYF
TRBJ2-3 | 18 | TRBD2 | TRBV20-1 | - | TGCAGTGCTAGAGATCGCATGGGTAGCGGGAGGCCCAGGGATACGCAGTATTTT | CSARDRMGSGRPRDTQYF
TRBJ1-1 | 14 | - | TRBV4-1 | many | TGCGCCAGCAGCCAAGGATGGGGCAACACTGAAGCTTTCTTT | CASSQGWGNTEAFF
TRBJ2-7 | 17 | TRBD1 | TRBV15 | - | TGTGCCACCAGCAGAGATCCCCACCTGACAGGGGGATACGAGCAGTACTTC | CATSRDPHLTGGYEQYF
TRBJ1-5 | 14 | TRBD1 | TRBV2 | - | TGTGCCAGCAGCGGGGGGACAGCTTATCAGCCCCAGCATTTT | CASSGGTAYQPQHF
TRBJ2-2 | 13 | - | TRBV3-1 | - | TGTGCCAGCAGCCAAGAGCAGGGCGGGGAGCTGTTTTTT | CASSQEQGGELFF